The 8 T cell receptor beta chains reported below all come from one sample, sequenced in a study of metastatic and nonmetastatic thyroid tumors. All patients were untreated before thyroid surgery. MiXCR was used by TCRdb to re-call the PCR reads. The sample carries 64,000 or so clones, under 20% recorded once. The specimen was blood. The receptors here all came from a male donor with papillary thyroid cancer or a benign thyroid nodule (not recorded which). Some clones in this sample may be carry-over from other donors' samples.

This clone was recorded at least ten times. V is TRBV10-3 and J is TRBJ2-3; the D gene is possibly TRBD2 (6 bases). The V gene lost 6 bases and the J gene lost 5 bases, with 9 bases spanning the gap. CDR1 is ENHRY and CDR2 is SYGVKD in the germline V gene. This CDR3 contains 12 residues. CDR3 sequence reads: CAISGLKDTQYF. CDR3 DNA sequence: TGTGCCATCAGCGGACTAAAAGATACGCAGTATTTT.

There are many counts of this clone. The rearrangement joins TRBV20-1 to TRBJ2-1; D possibly corresponds to TRBD2 (7 bases). This CDR3 spans 15 amino acids. Germline V gene sequence: CDR1 DFQATT, CDR2 SNEGSKA (reference sequence). V was pared by 3 bases and J by 4 bases, with 16 bases between. Here the CDR3 reads CSASPGGPTYNEQFF. The CDR3 region has the DNA TGCAGTGCTAGCCCGGGGGGCCCAACTTACAATGAGCAGTTCTTC.

This clone was counted at least ten times. The chain is built from TRBV19 and TRBJ2-2; D is unresolved. The CDR3 is made up of 14 amino acids. CDR1 and CDR2 from the germline V gene are LNHDA and SQIVND (reference sequence). V was cut by 2 bases and J by 6 bases, with 10 bases left in between. The CDR3 spells CASSISPNAGELFF. The CDR3 nucleotides are TGTGCCAGTAGTATATCCCCCAACGCCGGGGAGCTGTTTTTT. The complete variable domain, with remaining parts taken from reference TRBV19 and TRBJ2-2, reads DGGITQSPKYLFRKEGQNVTLSCEQNLNHDAMYWYRQDPGQGLRLIYYSQIVNDFQKGDIAEGYSVSREKKESFPLTVTSAQKNPTAFYLCASSISPNAGELFFGEGSRLTVL.

In the case of this clone: A much larger clone lies one base from this, so it may be a read error. Because the CDR3 is missing its conserved closing phenylalanine or tryptophan, this is likely a read error. The DNA is left out, because the CDR3 cannot be placed on it with certainty; the CDR3 is given as TCRdb lists it. Other nucleotide sequences in the sample specify the same CDR3. The rearrangement uses TRBV28 and TRBJ2-5; the D call TRBD1 from the table was never checked on the DNA. The CDR3 extends over 15 residues, inclusive of both ends. Germline V gene data show CDR1 as MDHEN and CDR2 as SYDVKM. The CDR3 sequence is CASAPEGRSPPQTWG.

This clone came up many times. V gene TRBV28 combines with J gene TRBJ1-1; D not resolved. Germline assignment: CDR1 MDHEN and CDR2 SYDVKM. This CDR3 has 13 residues. Deletions cut 3 bases from V and 10 bases from J, with 15 bases between. CDR3 amino acids: CASSFAGITAAFF. Here the CDR3 DNA reads TGTGCCAGCAGTTTCGCGGGCATCACCGCAGCTTTCTTT.

This clone has ten or more counts. The J gene is TRBJ1-4, the V gene TRBV20-1; a possible D gene is TRBD1 (6 bases). CDR3 length equals 13 residues. V lost 2 bases to trimming and J lost 7 bases, with 11 bases between them. Germline V gives CDR1 DFQATT, CDR2 SNEGSKA (reference sequence). This chain's CDR3 is CSARIRGSEKLFF. The CDR3 DNA follows: TGCAGTGCTAGAATCAGGGGCTCTGAAAAACTGTTTTTT.

This clone came up many times. Other DNA sequences in the sample encode the same CDR3. V usage is TRBV4-2 and J usage is TRBJ2-1; the match to TRBD2 covers 14 bases. Germline-derived CDR1 and CDR2 are LGHNA and YNFKEQ. V lost 4 bases to trimming and J lost 4 bases; unmatched junction nucleotides: 6. The CDR3 length is 17 residues. The chain's CDR3 is CASSPGTSGSEYNEQFF. The CDR3 nucleotides read TGTGCCAGCAGCCCTGGGACTAGCGGGAGCGAGTACAATGAGCAGTTCTTC.

This clone has a count of ten or more. This chain links TRBV20-1 with TRBJ2-1, with TRBD2 as a possible D gene (5 bases). Germline V gene lookup returns CDR1 DFQATT and CDR2 SNEGSKA (reference sequence). The V end lost 6 bases, the J end lost 3 bases, and 12 bases lay between the germline ends. The CDR3 contains 13 residues. Here the CDR3 DNA reads TGCAGTGCCGACCTGAGGGACTACAATGAGCAGTTCTTC. It translates to CSADLRDYNEQFF.